This T cell receptor (beta chain) was sequenced during a study of prognosis after radiotherapy for stage I lung cancer. Study in general: Fourteen patients had newly diagnosed primary stage I lung tumors, and roughly five had oligometastatic NSCLC after surgical resection of the primary tumor. After radiotherapy, distant metastases were seen in a handful of patients (median 7 months), and no significant progression was seen in under 18.

Trimming at V came to 6 bases and at J to 4 bases, leaving 21 bases not matched to a gene. The CDR3 loop spans 18 amino acids. Germline V gene data show CDR1 as DFQATT and CDR2 as SNEGSKA (reference sequence). This clonotype was seen repeatedly, ten times or more. By two-round multiplex PCR, the TCR beta CDR3 was amplified from genomic DNA. Gene-specific TRBV and TRBJ primers were used in PCR round one. TCRdb processed the multiplex PCR reads anew with MiXCR; each CDR3 protein has one entry. The table has around 16,000 distinct CDR3 sequences, around 42% seen once. The rearrangement uses TRBV20-1 and TRBJ2-1; 7 nucleotides align to TRBD2. Sequences were derived from PBMCs, sampled before or after stereotactic body radiation therapy (not recorded which). The sequence was collected from a donor over 45 with non-small cell lung cancer. The CDR3 DNA sequence: TGCAGTGCAAATAGACATGGGGGGGTCTTAAACTCTTACAATGAGCAGTTCTTC. It translates to CSANRHGGVLNSYNEQFF.